This T cell receptor (beta chain) was observed in a study of early T cells in non-severe SARS-CoV-2 infection. Overall study: Chains were unpaired, as sequencing was done on bulk RNA from unsorted whole blood.

Via MiXCR, TCRdb re-called the 5' RACE reads, giving one row per CDR3 protein. This table holds tens of thousands of distinct CDR3 sequences, around 6.6% found once. The clonotype comes from an adult who was a healthcare worker with PCR-confirmed SARS-CoV-2 infection or an uninfected control (not recorded which). The sequenced sample was whole blood.

CDR3 sequence: CASSLQGGAETQYF. CDR3 bases: TGTGCCAGCAGTCTACAGGGGGGAGCAGAGACCCAGTACTTC. This sequence joins TRBV12-3 or TRBV12-4 and TRBJ2-5, with TRBD1 matching over 8 bases. This CDR3 comprises 14 residues. With V trimmed by 5 bases and J by 4 bases, 6 bases remained unmatched.